This T cell receptor (beta chain) was sequenced during a study of cytomegalovirus exposure and HLA in healthy donors. On this clone: The antigen remains unidentified.

Broader study findings: In vitro assays verified that a few CMV-associated chains recognized CMV antigens specifically. Analysis was carried out at a later point, and it linked a missense DCLRE1C variant to TCR beta V- and J-gene trimming. Overall, roughly 170 TCR beta chains were annotated as cytomegalovirus-associated.

60 Vbeta and 13 Jbeta primers were used in PCR. Method: immunoSEQ multiplex PCR; TCRdb's copy keeps in-frame clones and lacks some. The sample holds tens of thousands of clones, around four fifths seen once. V gave up 2 bases and J gave up 8 bases; unmatched junction bases: 11. CDR1 SGHAT and CDR2 FQNNGV come from the germline V gene. The CDR3 is 18 amino acids. The sample taken for sequencing was PBMCs. The chain employs TRBV11-2 and TRBJ2-2; 13 nucleotides align to TRBD2. This TCR came from a male donor in good health and CMV-seronegative. CDR3 coding DNA: TGTGCCAGCAGCTTAACCCGGACTAGCGGGAGTTCGTCTGGGGAGCTGTTTTTT. Its translation: CASSLTRTSGSSSGELFF.